Each of the 20 T cell receptor beta chains below was sequenced from the same sample in a study of cytomegalovirus exposure and HLA in healthy donors. The assay was immunoSEQ multiplex PCR, and TCRdb's table has in-frame clones only and misses some. The repertoire holds tens of thousands of clones, with over 85% as singletons. Sequenced sample: PBMCs. These receptors were collected from a woman in her 30s in good health and CMV-seronegative.

The rearrangement links TRBV11-2 to TRBJ1-1, with D tentatively TRBD1 (5 bases). The CDR3 totals 13 residues. V lost 5 bases to trimming and J lost 6 bases, with 13 bases between them. Germline CDR1 SGHAT, CDR2 FQNNGV. CDR3 sequence reads: CASSPAGGAEAFF. CDR3 in DNA: TGTGCCAGCAGCCCCGCGGGGGGTGCTGAAGCTTTCTTT.

The chain carries TRBV15 and TRBJ1-2; 8 bases agree with TRBD1. CDR3 length: 15 amino acids. The germline gives CDR1 LNHNV, CDR2 YYDKDF (reference sequence). V was clipped by 3 bases and J by 2 bases; unmatched bases: 5. In nucleotides, the CDR3 is TGTGCCACCAGCAGGGGACAGGCCTACAACTATGGCTACACCTTC. It yields the protein CATSRGQAYNYGYTF.

The chain employs TRBV4-1 and TRBJ2-7; D is ambiguous. Trimming pared 1 base from V and 2 bases from J, leaving 6 bases between. In germline, CDR1 is MGHRA, CDR2 YSYEKL. The CDR3 has 13 amino acids. The CDR3 DNA follows: TGCGCCAGCAGCCAAGGGCTGCCCTACGAGCAGTACTTC. The encoded protein is CASSQGLPYEQYF.

The chain combines TRBV5-6 with TRBJ2-4, with D possibly being TRBD1 (5 bases). Deletions cut 1 base from V and 10 bases from J, with 6 bases between. CDR3 length equals 11 residues. Germline V CDR1 and CDR2: SGHDT, YYEEEE. The CDR3 reads CASSLRGIQYF. DNA of the CDR3: TGTGCCAGCAGCTTGAGGGGTATTCAGTACTTC.

This sequence joins TRBV28 and TRBJ2-7; 9 bases agree with TRBD1. With 5 bases clipped from V and 7 bases from J, the junction kept 12 bases outside the gene matches. Germline V gene lookup returns CDR1 MDHEN and CDR2 SYDVKM. The CDR3 contains 15 residues. In DNA, the CDR3 is TGTGCCAGCAGTGACCCGACAGGGGGGTCTCGGGAGCAGTACTTC. Amino acids: CASSDPTGGSREQYF.

The gene calls are TRBV6-5 and TRBJ1-2; 7 bases agree with TRBD1. The length of the CDR3 is 14 residues. Germline CDR1 is MNHEY and CDR2 is SVGAGI. V lost 5 bases and J lost 5; bases outside the gene matches: 8. Here the CDR3 reads CASSTQGVRYGYTF. The DNA for the CDR3 is TGTGCCAGCAGTACCCAGGGGGTGAGGTATGGCTACACCTTC.

The chain uses TRBV6-5 and TRBJ2-2; 10 bases line up with TRBD2. J gave up 8 bases and V 6 bases, and 6 bases lay outside the gene matches. In germline, CDR1 is MNHEY, CDR2 SVGAGI. This CDR3 is built from 14 residues. CDR3 loop: CASRPSGGSGELFF. In nucleotides, the CDR3 is TGTGCCAGCAGACCTAGCGGGGGAAGTGGGGAGCTGTTTTTT.

V usage is TRBV5-1 and J usage is TRBJ2-1, with 7 bases fitting TRBD2. Germline V gene sequence: CDR1 SGHRS, CDR2 YFSETQ. V gave up 2 bases and J gave up 13 bases; unmatched junction bases: 6. The length of the CDR3 is 12 residues. The CDR3 nucleotides read TGCGCCAGCAGCTTTCCCGGGACTATTCAGTTCTTC. This encodes CASSFPGTIQFF.

The chain links TRBV10-1 to TRBJ2-2; a possible D gene is TRBD2 (5 bases). Germline CDR1 and CDR2: WNHNN and SYGVQD (reference sequence). Trimming shortened V by 4 bases and J by 5 bases, and 8 bases separated the two germline ends. The CDR3 loop spans 13 amino acids. In nucleotides, the CDR3 is TGCGCCAGCAGTGTCGGGGTTACCGGGGAGCTGTTTTTT. Protein: CASSVGVTGELFF.

The gene calls are TRBV7-9 and TRBJ2-7; TRBD1 matches at 7 bases. The germline V gene encodes CDR1 SEHNR and CDR2 FQNEAQ (reference sequence). V lost 5 bases and J lost 3; bases outside the gene matches: 13. There are 16 residues in the CDR3. CDR3 loop: CASSPLWTGGIYEQYF. The CDR3 DNA is TGTGCCAGCAGCCCCCTGTGGACAGGCGGAATCTACGAGCAGTACTTC.

The V call is TRBV7-2, the J call TRBJ2-7; possible D gene TRBD1, 6 bases. Trimming removed 5 bases at V and 4 bases at J, with 9 bases between. CDR3 length equals 12 residues. The germline gives CDR1 SGHTA, CDR2 FQGNSA. CDR3 in amino acids: CASSQQGYEQYF. Written as DNA, the CDR3 is TGTGCCAGCAGCCAACAGGGTTACGAGCAGTACTTC.

The V call is TRBV28, the J call TRBJ2-4; 8 bases are a match to TRBD1. V gave up 5 bases and J gave up 8 bases; unmatched junction bases: 11. CDR1 and CDR2 from the germline V gene are MDHEN and SYDVKM. This CDR3 is built from 15 residues. CDR3 in amino acids: CASSNQGAGSDIQYF. The CDR3 region has the DNA TGTGCCAGCAGTAACCAGGGGGCTGGGTCGGACATTCAGTACTTC.

J is TRBJ2-7 and V is TRBV28, with 9 positions matching TRBD2. J was trimmed by 0 bases and V by 3 bases; bases with no gene match: 9. The CDR3 is 17 amino acids. The V gene's germline CDR1 is MDHEN and CDR2 SYDVKM. The CDR3 coding sequence is TGTGCCAGCAGTTTGGCGGGGGGGCTTACTTTCTCCTACGAGCAGTACTTC. Its protein product is CASSLAGGLTFSYEQYF.

DNA for the CDR3: TGTGCCAGCAAACTACGATTACCCGGCCAAGAGACCCAGTACTTC. It specifies CASKLRLPGQETQYF. The V gene is TRBV2, the J gene TRBJ2-5; no clear D gene. Germline V gene data show CDR1 as SNHLY and CDR2 as FYNNEI. V was trimmed by 7 bases and J by 1 base, leaving 16 bases between them. The CDR3 sequence is 15 residues long.

The chain uses TRBV28 and TRBJ1-2, with a possible D match to TRBD1 (5 bases). V gave up 4 bases and J gave up 8 bases, with 11 bases separating them. This CDR3 has 12 residues. Germline V CDR1 and CDR2: MDHEN, SYDVKM. The CDR3 region is CASSSLGGGYTF. In DNA, the CDR3 is TGTGCCAGCAGTTCCCTTGGGGGGGGCTACACCTTC.

The CDR3 nucleotides read TGTGCCAGCAGCCAAGGTCCGGGACAGGACTATGGCTACACCTTC. This gives the protein CASSQGPGQDYGYTF. The chain recombines TRBV4-2 with TRBJ1-2, with TRBD1 matching over 8 bases. CDR3 size: 15 residues. Germline CDR1 reads LGHNA; CDR2 reads YNFKEQ. The junction had 4 bases not matched to a gene; V was cut back by 1 base and J by 3 bases.

The J gene is TRBJ1-6, the V gene TRBV4-2, with TRBD1 as a possible D gene (6 bases). This CDR3 is built from 15 residues. Trimming shortened V by 2 bases and J by 5 bases, and 10 bases separated the two germline ends. In germline, CDR1 is LGHNA, CDR2 YNFKEQ. DNA for the CDR3: TGTGCCAGCAGCCAACCCGACAGGAATAATTCACCCCTCCACTTT. Translation: CASSQPDRNNSPLHF.

This chain uses TRBV30 with TRBJ1-3, with 7 positions matching TRBD1. V lost 3 bases to trimming and J lost 4 bases; unmatched junction nucleotides: 6. This CDR3 comprises 14 residues. Germline assignment: CDR1 GTSNPN and CDR2 SVGIG (reference sequence). The CDR3 region is CAWSSQGRGNTIYF. The DNA for the CDR3 is TGTGCCTGGAGCTCACAGGGGAGGGGAAACACCATATATTTT.

The chain carries TRBV11-2 and TRBJ2-5; 10 bases are shared with TRBD2. V lost 3 bases to trimming and J lost 5 bases; unmatched junction nucleotides: 9. The CDR3 loop spans 16 amino acids. CDR1 and CDR2 (germline): SGHAT, FQNNGV. CDR3 residues: CASSLDGLAGVETQYF. The CDR3 bases are TGTGCCAGCAGCTTGGACGGGCTAGCGGGAGTTGAGACCCAGTACTTC.

This rearrangement joins TRBV5-6 to TRBJ2-7, with a weak D call TRBD1 (5 bases). Trimming stripped 4 bases from V and 4 bases from J, with 9 bases between. Germline V gene sequence: CDR1 SGHDT, CDR2 YYEEEE. The CDR3 is made up of 12 amino acids. CDR3 sequence (DNA): TGTGCCAGCAGCCCCGACAGATACGAGCAGTACTTC. It specifies CASSPDRYEQYF. Full variable domain (missing parts from reference TRBV5-6 and TRBJ2-7): DAGVTQSPTHLIKTRGQQVTLRCSPKSGHDTVSWYQQALGQGPQFIFQYYEEEERQRGNFPDRFSGHQFPNYSSELNVNALLLGDSALYLCASSPDRYEQYFGPGTRLTVT.